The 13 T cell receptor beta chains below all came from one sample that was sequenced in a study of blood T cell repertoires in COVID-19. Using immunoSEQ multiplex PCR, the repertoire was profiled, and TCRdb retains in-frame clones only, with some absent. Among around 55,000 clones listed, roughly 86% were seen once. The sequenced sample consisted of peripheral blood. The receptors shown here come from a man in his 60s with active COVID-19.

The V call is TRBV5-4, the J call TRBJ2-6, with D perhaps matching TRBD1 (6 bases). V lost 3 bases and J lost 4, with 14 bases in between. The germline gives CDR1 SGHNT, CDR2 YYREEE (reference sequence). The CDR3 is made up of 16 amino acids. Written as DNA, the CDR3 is TGTGCCAGCAGCTCAGGGGTGCTTCTCGGGGCCAACGTCCTGACTTTC. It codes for CASSSGVLLGANVLTF.

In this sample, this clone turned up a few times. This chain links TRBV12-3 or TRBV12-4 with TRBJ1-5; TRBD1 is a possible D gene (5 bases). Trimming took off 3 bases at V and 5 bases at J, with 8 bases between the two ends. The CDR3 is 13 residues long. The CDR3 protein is CASSFSRDQPQHF. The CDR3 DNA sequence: TGTGCCAGCAGTTTTTCCAGGGATCAGCCCCAGCATTTT.

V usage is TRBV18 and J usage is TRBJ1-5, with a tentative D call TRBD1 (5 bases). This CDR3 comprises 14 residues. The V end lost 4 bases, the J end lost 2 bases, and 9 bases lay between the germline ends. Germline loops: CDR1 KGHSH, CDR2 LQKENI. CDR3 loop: CASSQQGRNQPQHF. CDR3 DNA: TGTGCCAGCTCACAGCAGGGCCGCAATCAGCCCCAGCATTTT.

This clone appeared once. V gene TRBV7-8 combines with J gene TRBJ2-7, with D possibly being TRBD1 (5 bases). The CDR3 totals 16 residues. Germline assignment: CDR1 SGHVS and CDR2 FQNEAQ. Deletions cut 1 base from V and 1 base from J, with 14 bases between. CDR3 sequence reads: CASSLVGQGGSYEQYF. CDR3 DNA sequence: TGTGCCAGCAGCTTAGTAGGTCAGGGTGGTTCCTACGAGCAGTACTTC.

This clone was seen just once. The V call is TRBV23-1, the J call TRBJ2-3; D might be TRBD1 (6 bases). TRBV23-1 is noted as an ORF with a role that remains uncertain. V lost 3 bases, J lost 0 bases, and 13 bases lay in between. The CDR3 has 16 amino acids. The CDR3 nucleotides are TGCGCCAGCAGTCACCGGGACACACAGAGCACAGATACGCAGTATTTT. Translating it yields CASSHRDTQSTDTQYF.

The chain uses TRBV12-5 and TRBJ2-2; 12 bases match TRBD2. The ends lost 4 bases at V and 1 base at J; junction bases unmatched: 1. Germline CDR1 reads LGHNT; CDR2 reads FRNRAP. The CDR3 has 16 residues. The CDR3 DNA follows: TGTGCTAGTGGTTGGGGACTAGCGGGGAACACCGGGGAGCTGTTTTTT. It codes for CASGWGLAGNTGELFF.

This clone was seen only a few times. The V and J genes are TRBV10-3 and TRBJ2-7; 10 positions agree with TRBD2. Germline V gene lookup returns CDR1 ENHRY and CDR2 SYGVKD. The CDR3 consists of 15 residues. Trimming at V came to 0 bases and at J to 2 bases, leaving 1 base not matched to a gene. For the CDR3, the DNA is TGTGCCATCAGTGAGTCAGGGACTAGCGCCTACGAGCAGTACTTC. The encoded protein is CAISESGTSAYEQYF.

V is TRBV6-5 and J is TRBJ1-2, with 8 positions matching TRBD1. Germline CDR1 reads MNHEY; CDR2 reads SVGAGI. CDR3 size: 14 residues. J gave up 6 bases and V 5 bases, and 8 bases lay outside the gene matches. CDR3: CASSRTGGKDGYTF. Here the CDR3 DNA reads TGTGCCAGCAGTAGAACAGGGGGTAAGGATGGCTACACCTTC.

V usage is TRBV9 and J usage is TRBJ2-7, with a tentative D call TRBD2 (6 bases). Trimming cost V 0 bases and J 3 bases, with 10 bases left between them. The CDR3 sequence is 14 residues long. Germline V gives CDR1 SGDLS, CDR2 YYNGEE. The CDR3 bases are TGTGCCAGCAGCGTAGAGGATAGCGGCTACGAGCAGTACTTC. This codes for CASSVEDSGYEQYF.

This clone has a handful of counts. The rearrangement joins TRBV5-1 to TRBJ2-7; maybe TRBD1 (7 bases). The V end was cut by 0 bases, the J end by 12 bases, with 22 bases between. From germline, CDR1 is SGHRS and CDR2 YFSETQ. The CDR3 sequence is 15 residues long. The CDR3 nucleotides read TGCGCCAGCAGCTTGGCCGGGGGTGACAGGGTAGTGCGGTACTTC. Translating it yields CASSLAGGDRVVRYF.

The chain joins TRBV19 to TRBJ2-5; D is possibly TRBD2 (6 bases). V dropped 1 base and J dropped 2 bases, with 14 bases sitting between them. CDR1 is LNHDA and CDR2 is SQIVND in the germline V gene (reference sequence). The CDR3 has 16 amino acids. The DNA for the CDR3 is TGTGCCAGTAGTATAGCGGGAGAGGGGCTTCAAGAGACCCAGTACTTC. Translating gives CASSIAGEGLQETQYF.

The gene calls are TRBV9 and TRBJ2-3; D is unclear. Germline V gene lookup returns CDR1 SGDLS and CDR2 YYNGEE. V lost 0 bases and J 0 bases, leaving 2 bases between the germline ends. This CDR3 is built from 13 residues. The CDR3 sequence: CASSVASTDTQYF. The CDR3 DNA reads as TGTGCCAGCAGCGTAGCGAGCACAGATACGCAGTATTTT.

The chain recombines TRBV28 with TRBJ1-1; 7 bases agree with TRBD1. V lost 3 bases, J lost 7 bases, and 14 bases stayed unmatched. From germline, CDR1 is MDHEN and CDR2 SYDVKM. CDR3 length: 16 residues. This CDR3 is CASSLSGQAKLFEAFF. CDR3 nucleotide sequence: TGTGCCAGCAGTTTGTCTGGACAGGCGAAACTTTTTGAAGCTTTCTTT.